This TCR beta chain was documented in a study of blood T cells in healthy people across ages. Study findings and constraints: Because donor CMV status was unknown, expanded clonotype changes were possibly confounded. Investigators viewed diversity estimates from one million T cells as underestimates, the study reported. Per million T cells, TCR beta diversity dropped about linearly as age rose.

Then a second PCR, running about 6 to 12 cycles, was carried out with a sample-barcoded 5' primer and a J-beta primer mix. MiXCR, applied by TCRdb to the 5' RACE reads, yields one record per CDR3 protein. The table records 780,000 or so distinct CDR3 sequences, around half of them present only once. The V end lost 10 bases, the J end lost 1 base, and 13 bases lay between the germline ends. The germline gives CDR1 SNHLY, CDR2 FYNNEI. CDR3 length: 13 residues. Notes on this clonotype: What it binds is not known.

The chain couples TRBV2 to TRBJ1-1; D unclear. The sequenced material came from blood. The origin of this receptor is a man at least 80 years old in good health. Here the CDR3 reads CANIYAGNTEAFF. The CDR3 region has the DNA TGTGCCAACATATATGCAGGGAACACTGAAGCTTTCTTT. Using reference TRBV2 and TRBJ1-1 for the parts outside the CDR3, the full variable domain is EPEVTQTPSHQVTQMGQEVILRCVPISNHLYFYWYRQILGQKVEFLVSFYNNEISEKSEIFDDQFSVERPDGSNFTLKIRSTKLEDSAMYFCANIYAGNTEAFFGQGTRLTVV.